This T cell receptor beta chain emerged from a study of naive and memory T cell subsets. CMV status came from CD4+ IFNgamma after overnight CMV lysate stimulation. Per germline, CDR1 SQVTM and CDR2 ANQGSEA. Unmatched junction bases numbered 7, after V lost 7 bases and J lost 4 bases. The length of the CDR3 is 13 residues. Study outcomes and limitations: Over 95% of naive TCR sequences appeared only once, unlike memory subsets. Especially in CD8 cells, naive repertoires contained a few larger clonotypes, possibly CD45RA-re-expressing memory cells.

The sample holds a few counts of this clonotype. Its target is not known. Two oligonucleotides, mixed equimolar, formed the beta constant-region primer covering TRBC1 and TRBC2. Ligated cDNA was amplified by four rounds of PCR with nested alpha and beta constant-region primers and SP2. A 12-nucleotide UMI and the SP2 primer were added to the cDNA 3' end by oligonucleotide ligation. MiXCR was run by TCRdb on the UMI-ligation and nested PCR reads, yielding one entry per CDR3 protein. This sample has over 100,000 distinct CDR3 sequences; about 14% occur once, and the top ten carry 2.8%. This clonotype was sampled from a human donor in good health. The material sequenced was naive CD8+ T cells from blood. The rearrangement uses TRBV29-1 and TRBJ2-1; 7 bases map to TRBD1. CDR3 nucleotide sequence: TGCAGCGCCCCGGGACAGCATTACAATGAGCAGTTCTTC. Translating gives CSAPGQHYNEQFF.